This TCR beta chain comes out of a study of blood T cell repertoires in COVID-19. Method: immunoSEQ multiplex PCR; TCRdb's copy keeps in-frame clones and lacks some. There are 250,000 or so clones in the sample; about 80% occur only once, and about 9.6% lies in the top ten. Trimming cost V 0 bases and J 4 bases; bases outside gene matches: 3. There are 14 residues in the CDR3. The germline V gene encodes CDR1 SGHRS and CDR2 YFSETQ. The sequencing input was peripheral blood. The chain employs TRBV5-1 and TRBJ2-7; 8 positions agree with TRBD1. The TCR comes from an elderly man with acute or convalescent COVID-19. This CDR3 reads CASSLAQGVYEQYF. In DNA form, the CDR3 reads TGCGCCAGCAGCTTGGCACAGGGGGTGTACGAGCAGTACTTC. The full variable domain, completed using reference TRBV5-1 and TRBJ2-7, is KAGVTQTPRYLIKTRGQQVTLSCSPISGHRSVSWYQQTPGQGLQFLFEYFSETQRNKGNFPGRFSGRQFSNSRSEMNVSTLELGDSALYLCASSLAQGVYEQYFGPGTRLTVT.